This TCR beta chain was captured in a study of cytomegalovirus exposure and HLA in healthy donors. This clone was detected ten times or more. What it binds is unknown. Study-wide findings and caveats: A later analysis found that most CMV-associated TCR beta chains appeared HLA-restricted. One later analysis reportedly identified an Asian-associated ancestry cluster that showed fewer N-insertions than the roughly 620-donor mean.

The PCR ran on 60 Vbeta and 13 Jbeta primers. Assay used: immunoSEQ multiplex PCR; TCRdb lists only in-frame clones, some missing. The table records 130,000 or so clones, approximately 82% of them present only once. The sequenced material came from PBMCs. The sequence came from a woman between 35 and 50 years old in good health and CMV-seronegative.

The CDR3 sequence is CASSAGGQGWTEAFF. CDR3 DNA sequence: TGTGCCAGCAGCGCGGGGGGGCAGGGGTGGACTGAAGCTTTCTTT. The gene calls are TRBV9 and TRBJ1-1, with a possible D match to TRBD1 (6 bases). The germline CDR1 and CDR2 sequences are SGDLS and YYNGEE. Deletions cut 3 bases from V and 5 bases from J, with 17 bases between. This CDR3 has 15 residues.